This T cell receptor beta chain was observed in a study of blood T cell repertoires in COVID-19. The CDR3 has 15 amino acids. CDR1 MNHEY and CDR2 SMNVEV come from the germline V gene (reference sequence). Trimming removed 4 bases at V and 0 bases at J, with 10 bases between. Individuals drawn from about 26 US areas were roughly 18 to 89 years old. Produced via immunoSEQ multiplex PCR; TCRdb's table is partial and in-frame only. The sample has around 280,000 clones; 90% are singletons. The chain combines TRBV27 with TRBJ1-5; perhaps TRBD1 as D (6 bases). Sequencing was carried out using PBMCs or T cells enriched from blood (not recorded which). This clonotype was sampled from a woman younger than 30 with acute COVID-19. In DNA, the CDR3 is TGTGCCAGCAGTTATACAGGGTATAGCAATCAGCCCCAGCATTTT. Protein sequence: CASSYTGYSNQPQHF.